This T cell receptor beta chain stems from a study of cytomegalovirus exposure and HLA in healthy donors (dated by TCRdb to the late 2010s). General notes on the study: According to an earlier analysis of 550 to 700 of the donors, 150 million to 200 million T cells yielded 117 million unique TCR beta sequences and about 300 Gb of sequence data. Donor age, sex, ethnicity and CMV serostatus were compiled alongside the repertoire data. Several DR-DQ haplotypes were treated as single units for association and clustering because of strong linkage in the cohort. Of the roughly 400 genotyped donors, over 70% fell in the genetic ancestry cluster associated with self-reported Caucasian donors. In a later genetic analysis, genome-wide SNP genotypes for about three fifths of the roughly 670 donors were used, and that subset was treated as a discovery cohort. To decide whether each TCR beta V gene segment behaved as functional or pseudogenic, an earlier analysis of some 600 of the donors relied on high-throughput TCR beta sequencing. HLA typing covered class I and class II loci at four-digit resolution. A later analysis re-examined previously published TCR beta repertoires from 600 to 700 donors and added high-resolution HLA genotyping to investigate patterns of TCR occurrence. Around 320 gigabases of sequencing data and approximately 93 million unique TCR sequences were included in an early release covering about 700 HLA-typed donors. Typing coverage differed by locus: A, B, C, DRB1 and DQB1 were typed in roughly 629-630 donors, DQA1 in about 550, DPA1 in 600 to 610, and DPB1 in just under 480. Across around 400 genotyped donors of the cohort, an average of roughly 250,000 unique TCR beta nucleotide sequences per donor were sequenced, and approximately 19% of those sequences were non-productive. The study combined high-throughput TCR immunosequencing, statistical association of individual TCRs with disease status, and machine learning to predict cytomegalovirus infection status. Using immunosequencing, the study profiled T cell repertoires from 666 subjects and related those repertoires to cytomegalovirus serostatus. Every discovery cohort repertoire had been produced on one sequencing platform. The study aimed to test whether signatures of past pathogen exposure could be identified by cataloging public T cell receptors. Besides the first cohort of roughly 640 subjects, a separate validation cohort made up of over a hundred different subjects was used. The later analysis used no new phenotypic data to find candidate immune exposures, relying instead on TCR beta sequences and their occurrence across donors. The study at large found these results: Linkage disequilibrium might explain the correlated functional status among segregating V segments, but an unknown experimental factor could not be excluded. In an earlier analysis of about 550 of the donors, most TCR beta V segments were observed in productive rearrangements about 87% or about 30% of the time, broadly matching IMGT annotations. Because counts were too low, about 15 rarely observed V segments, including chromosome 9 orphons, were left out of the earlier analysis of 587 of the donors. This cohort had only TCR beta chains sequenced, and the lack of alpha or paired-chain data limited which features could be detected. Because the 87-base-pair reads could not distinguish some IMGT-functional V segments, including TRBV6-2 and TRBV6-3, those segments were excluded. Sequencing depth was assumed to be roughly uniform across donors in the presence/absence analyses, though that assumption may not hold. The classifier was reported to diagnose cytomegalovirus status with high specificity and sensitivity in both the original cohort and the validation cohort. Strong co-occurrence of HLA alleles, especially DR and DQ, made assigning TCR associations to individual alleles difficult. In a later analysis, 15,000 to 20,000 TCR beta sequences were associated with specific HLA alleles at a false discovery rate of 0.05. CMV serostatus was the only immune exposure information available for the cohort. Because HLA typing was missing for some donors at each locus, association tests included only the typed subset. V-gene and J-gene trimming of TCR beta chains was associated with a missense DCLRE1C variant in a later genetic analysis, and the association was replicated in an independent cohort. In a later genetic analysis, fewer N-insertions in productive TCRs were reported among donors in an Asian-associated ancestry cluster than the roughly 700-donor mean. According to a later analysis, most CMV-associated TCR beta chains appeared to be HLA-restricted, and the HLA associations seemed to be driven largely by CMV exposure. It was suggested by the authors that the approach could potentially be generalized to other disease states and immunological phenotypes. Most TCR sequences were seen in very few donors, while some public TCRs were found in many individuals. In a later analysis, several top co-occurrence clusters were reported to appear linked to parvovirus B19, influenza, CMV and Epstein-Barr virus. A further reported finding was that TCR beta sequences accurately predicted the HLA-A and HLA-B alleles for most subjects in the first cohort. A group of highly shared sequence variants was considered likely to be a technical artifact of the sequencing pipeline. A total of 150 or so TCR beta chains were listed by the study as associated with cytomegalovirus. In a later analysis, HLA-associated TCR beta chains showed more clonal expansion and lower generation probabilities than non-associated chains that were equally common. In vitro tests confirmed that a few of the cytomegalovirus-associated TCR beta chains recognize cytomegalovirus antigens. In a later analysis, the rate of TCR association differed among HLA loci, with DRB1 alleles having the most associated TCRs and HLA-C alleles having the fewest.

The receptor library was made with the immunoSEQ multiplex PCR assay. For the multiplex PCR, a mixture combining 60 forward primers for TCR Vbeta segments and 13 reverse primers for TCR Jbeta segments was used. The CDR3 region of rearranged TCR beta genes was amplified from genomic DNA by a multiplex PCR assay. On the Illumina HiSeq System, the amplified TCR beta libraries were sequenced as 87-base-pair reads. The original methods were these. In a later analysis, approximately 74 million unique TCR beta chains were counted across the roughly 610 repertoires, and around 11 million of these chains were shared by at least two donors. Raw reads were error-corrected and collapsed into unique sequences with a nearest-neighbor algorithm that merged closely related sequences to remove PCR and sequencing errors. Alignment of CDR3 sequences to IMGT reference sequences was used to assign V, D and J gene segments. Each retained sequence needed at least a six-nucleotide match to both a V gene segment and a J gene segment. Rearrangements were called productive when the CDR3 lacked stop codons and stayed in frame with V and J; all others were non-productive. CDR3 was defined by IMGT convention, running from the second conserved V-encoded cysteine to the conserved J-encoded phenylalanine. In an earlier analysis of 587 of the donors, sequences lacking an unambiguous match to a single V gene segment were excluded. An earlier analysis of a few hundred of the donors classified V segments as functional when productive rearrangements were above 56.7% and as segregating when the standard deviation between donors was above 5%. A statistical classification framework was built for diagnosing cytomegalovirus status from the catalog of TCR beta chain sequences. In a later analysis, V and J genes were assigned by comparing TCR nucleotide sequences against IMGT/GENE-DB human TR gene sequences. The TCRdist pipeline was used in a later analysis to assign CDR3 sequences and most-parsimonious VDJ recombination scenarios. In a later analysis, every TCR beta chain was defined by the combination of its CDR3 amino acid sequence and its V-gene family, and reads without a unique V-gene family were dropped. A later analysis removed 500 to 600 highly shared, low-generation-probability nucleotide sequences to deal with suspected cross-contamination and a sequencing artifact. In a later analysis, a clonal expansion index for each public chain was calculated from normalized within-repertoire ranks of inferred template counts. In a later analysis, generation probabilities were computed using a VDJ recombination model fitted to out-of-frame rearrangements, and the results were checked against IGoR. In a later analysis, hypergeometric tests were used to score TCR-TCR, TCR-HLA and TCR-CMV co-occurrence, with a repertoire-size bias correction applied to TCR pairs. False discovery rates were estimated in a later analysis by permuting HLA or CMV assignments 20 times. A later analysis grouped co-occurring TCRs with DBSCAN, adding TCRdist sequence similarity when clustering within HLA-allele-positive subsets. Repertoires with fewer than 30,000 or more than 120,000 public chains, plus five repertoires with anomalous nucleotide sharing, were excluded from co-occurrence clustering. Imported from immuneACCESS, the table was reduced by TCRdb to in-frame sequences with V and J called. These copies leave out some clones; in studies compared against another copy, an unresolved V gene accounts for under half, and the cause of the remainder is not known. V, J and clone size derive from that table, while D and trimming were established from the DNA sequence. The sample data list some 110,000 clones, and 60% to 70% of these were observed just once. Less than 9.5% of the sample is taken by the ten largest.

From its cysteine to its phenylalanine, the CDR3 spans 15 amino acids. The only DNA kept is the CDR3, 45 bases in frame from the first base. From a lookup of the germline V gene (reference sequence), CDR1 and CDR2 are SGHNT and YYREEE. From V the trimming removes 0 bases and from J it removes 6 bases, while the gene matches leave 4 bases of the junction unaccounted for. On this clone itself: Its cognate antigen has yet to be identified. There are no base qualities to consult, and no much larger clone falls within one base.

In total, more than 500 healthy bone marrow donors made up the cohort. At the time of sampling, every cohort member was nominally healthy, though immune exposures that went unrecorded were likely present. The donor tested CMV seropositive and was one of the 289 seropositive cohort members. Each donor provided a peripheral blood sample, and peripheral blood mononuclear cells were used for TCR beta sequencing. The Qiagen DNeasy Blood Extraction Kit was used to extract genomic DNA from the blood cell samples. This TCR was sampled from a woman aged 40 to 50 in good health and CMV-seropositive. In this chain, TRBV5-4 is recombined with TRBJ2-1; TRBD2 lines up with 9 middle nucleotides. Sequenced input: PBMCs. The CDR3 reads CASSLAGSGSNEQFF. In nucleotide form, the sequence is TGTGCCAGCAGCTTGGCGGGTAGCGGGAGCAATGAGCAGTTCTTC.